This is a list of T cell receptor beta chains from one sample in a study of cytomegalovirus exposure and HLA in healthy donors. The data were produced by immunoSEQ multiplex PCR, yet TCRdb's version contains in-frame clones alone and is incomplete. The data contain around 160,000 clones, around 84% of them singletons. The sequenced material came from PBMCs. Receptors were obtained from a male donor in good health and CMV-seropositive. CDR3s include the opening cysteine and the closing phenylalanine or tryptophan. The order of the fields is D gene, V gene, clone size, CDR3 protein. D genes are given only for firm matches. The size field is filled for only some rows; it gives once, few, many or a size class.

>-|TRBV27|once
CASSSPVGVAEAYEQYF
>TRBD1|TRBV29-1|-
CSVGRTGLTGELFF
>TRBD2|TRBV2|few
CASTGGWTNEQFF
>TRBD1|TRBV9|-
CASSVRPATGAGNTIYF
>TRBD1|TRBV14|once
CASSQRTGGATNEKLFF
>TRBD1|TRBV14|-
CASSKTGVRDEQFF
>TRBD1|TRBV5-1|-
CASSRMTGGLYEQYF
>TRBD2|TRBV7-6|-
CASSSRRTSGTNTGELFF
>TRBD2|TRBV29-1|-
CSELTSGRGPDTQYF
>-|TRBV11-2|-
CASSKDTYGYTF
>TRBD1|TRBV19|-
CASSSTGGNQPQHF
>-|TRBV25-1|few
CASSVGGAREAFF
>TRBD2|TRBV11-3|-
CASSLDRPSGGAGTGELFF
>-|TRBV21-1|-
CASSKRGYHLSSGNTIYF
>-|TRBV7-6|-
CASSLEQGSQYF
>TRBD1|TRBV6-5|-
CASSYLQGADEQYF
>-|TRBV11-3|-
CASSRGGLDTEAFF